This record concerns one TCR beta chain sequence. Its antigen is not known. Repertoires were generated with immunoSEQ multiplex PCR, while TCRdb's copy carries only in-frame clones and drops some. Of roughly 1,000,000 clones listed, about 84% are singletons. The sample belongs to a study of shared clonotypes between healthy human individuals. Study-level background: Every donor yielded three CD4 naive, three CD4 memory, two CD8 naive and one CD8 memory plate.

Whole-study findings and limits: In contrast to clonotypes shared by all four donors, non-shared clonotypes had lower generation probabilities.

The material sequenced was memory CD4+ T cells from PBMCs. Indicated subset: CD45RA-negative fraction. This clonotype was obtained from a man younger than 35 in good health. Some clones in this sample may be carry-over from other donors' samples.

In DNA, the CDR3 is TGTGCCAGCAGTTCCTCCTCCTTGGACGGAGCAACTAATGAAAAACTGTTTTTT. This gives the protein CASSSSSLDGATNEKLFF. The chain has TRBV28 and TRBJ1-4; D uncertain. This CDR3 is 18 amino acids long. Germline V gene sequence: CDR1 MDHEN, CDR2 SYDVKM. V was cut by 4 bases and J by 0 bases, with 18 bases left in between.